This TCR beta chain appears in the sequencing data of a study of naive and memory T cell subsets. Study-wide results and caveats: Diversity fell and Gini index rose from naive through CM, EM, EMRA. Each distinct alpha or beta sequence counts as one clonotype.

About this clonotype itself: Its antigen remains unidentified.

The V end was cut by 1 base, the J end by 6 bases, with 13 bases between. Germline V gene lookup returns CDR1 MNHNS and CDR2 SASEGT. The CDR3 sequence is 15 residues long. CMV status came from CD4+ IFNgamma after overnight CMV lysate stimulation. The beta constant-region primer was an equimolar mix of two oligonucleotides covering TRBC1 and TRBC2. The ligated cDNA underwent four PCR rounds using SP2 and nested alpha and beta constant-region primers. Ligation attached a single-stranded oligonucleotide with a 12-nucleotide UMI and the SP2 primer to the cDNA 3' end. MiXCR, applied by TCRdb to the UMI-ligation and nested PCR reads, yields one record per CDR3 protein. The sample yields 130,000 or so distinct CDR3 sequences, roughly 36% seen once.

The sample comprised central memory CD4+ T cells from blood. The receptor comes from a human donor in good health. V usage is TRBV6-1 and J usage is TRBJ1-5; D unclear. CDR3 region: CASSEVSAGGQPQHF. The CDR3 nucleotides read TGTGCCAGCAGTGAAGTTTCGGCGGGCGGTCAGCCCCAGCATTTT.